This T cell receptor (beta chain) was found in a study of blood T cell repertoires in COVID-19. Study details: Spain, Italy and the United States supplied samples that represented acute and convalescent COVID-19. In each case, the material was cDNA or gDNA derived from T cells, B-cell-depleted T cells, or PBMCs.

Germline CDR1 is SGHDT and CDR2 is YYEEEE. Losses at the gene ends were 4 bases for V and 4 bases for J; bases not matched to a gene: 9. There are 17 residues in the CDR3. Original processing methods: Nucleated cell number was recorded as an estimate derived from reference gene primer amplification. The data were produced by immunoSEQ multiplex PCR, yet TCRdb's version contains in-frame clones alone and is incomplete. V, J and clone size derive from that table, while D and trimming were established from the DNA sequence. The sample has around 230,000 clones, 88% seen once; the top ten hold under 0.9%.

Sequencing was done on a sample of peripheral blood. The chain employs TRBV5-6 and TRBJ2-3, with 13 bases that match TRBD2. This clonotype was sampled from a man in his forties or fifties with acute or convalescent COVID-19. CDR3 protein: CASSLGLAGVGSDTQYF. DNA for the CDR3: TGTGCCAGCAGCCTCGGACTAGCGGGAGTGGGGTCAGATACGCAGTATTTT.